This T cell receptor beta chain was identified in a study of blood T cell repertoires in COVID-19. Study details: Samples representing acute and convalescent COVID-19 were sourced from the United States, Italy and Spain. T cells, B-cell-depleted T cells, or PBMCs supplied cDNA or gDNA.

As processed by the authors: Scientists estimated how many nucleated cells there were by amplifying reference gene primers. Data came from immunoSEQ multiplex PCR; TCRdb stores just in-frame clones and leaves some out. V and J calls and clone size are as listed in that table; D and trimming were resolved from the DNA. The table has almost 70,000 clones, roughly nine tenths seen once. Trimming took 0 bases from V and 6 from J; bases not matched to a gene: 6. The CDR3 has 14 residues. The germline V gene encodes CDR1 SGHRS and CDR2 YFSETQ. The sequence derives from a woman in her forties or fifties with active COVID-19. The sequencing input was peripheral blood. The genes are TRBV5-1 and TRBJ2-7; 7 bases match TRBD2. CDR3 DNA: TGCGCCAGCAGCTTGGGCGGGAGCGTCCCCGAGCAGTACTTC. This sequence encodes CASSLGGSVPEQYF.